The clone carrying this TCR beta chain was picked up one time. The data were obtained in a study of blood T cell repertoires in COVID-19. For the study at large: Researchers got acute and convalescent COVID-19 samples from the United States, Italy and Spain. T cells, B-cell-depleted T cells, or PBMCs provided the cDNA or gDNA that served as material.

Germline V gene lookup returns CDR1 SGHNT and CDR2 YYREEE (reference sequence). The CDR3 sequence is 16 residues long. The trim removed 3 bases at V and 3 bases at J, leaving 9 bases unmatched. Under the authors' procedure: Scientists estimated how many nucleated cells there were by amplifying reference gene primers. Profiled with immunoSEQ multiplex PCR; TCRdb holds only in-frame clones, not every one. D and trimming were read from the DNA, whereas the V and J calls and clone size are those reported in that table. Of tens of thousands of clones in the sample, roughly four fifths were seen once. This chain uses TRBV5-4 with TRBJ1-3; 7 positions agree with TRBD1. Material: peripheral blood. The sequence was obtained from a man in his 70s with COVID-19, enrolled during active disease. For the CDR3, the DNA is TGTGCCAGCAGCTCAGAGGGACAGCCGATTGGAAACACCATATATTTT. Its protein is CASSSEGQPIGNTIYF.